Listed here is a single T cell receptor beta chain. Its antigen remains unknown. This entry belongs to a study of cytomegalovirus exposure and HLA in healthy donors. Study-wide results and limits: A later analysis linked a missense variant in DCLRE1C to the trimming of TCR beta V and J genes. An analysis was carried out later, and it reportedly showed fewer N-insertions in an Asian-associated ancestry cluster than the roughly 670-donor mean. Common viral pathogens (according to a later analysis) appeared linked to several of the most significant clusters.

The PCR ran on 60 Vbeta and 13 Jbeta primers. The assay was immunoSEQ multiplex PCR, and TCRdb's table has in-frame clones only and misses some. The data include around 130,000 clones; the top ten clones carry approximately 1.5%. Germline CDR1 LNHDA, CDR2 SQIVND (reference sequence). This CDR3 has 14 amino acids. V was pared by 3 bases and J by 8 bases, with 5 bases of the junction left unmatched. The sample was PBMCs. This receptor was taken from a woman aged 35 to 49 in good health and CMV-seronegative. The chain is built from TRBV19 and TRBJ1-4, with 8 bases that match TRBD1. For the CDR3, the DNA is TGTGCCAGTAGTATCACCGGGACAGGAGAAAAACTGTTTTTT. Translated, it gives CASSITGTGEKLFF.